This T cell receptor beta chain is from a study of blood T cell repertoires in COVID-19. Study-level background: Researchers got acute and convalescent COVID-19 samples from the United States, Italy and Spain.

Clones were read by immunoSEQ multiplex PCR, and TCRdb kept only the in-frame ones, dropping some. The sample has about 110,000 clones, under 75% seen once. The germline V gene has CDR1 SEHNR and CDR2 FQNEAQ (reference sequence). This CDR3 comprises 13 residues. Trimming removed 3 bases from V and 4 bases from J; junction bases left unmatched: 2. The sample was peripheral blood. The J gene is TRBJ2-7, the V gene TRBV7-9; TRBD2 matches at 8 bases. This TCR was recovered from a man of 80 years or more with acute or convalescent COVID-19. The CDR3 nucleotides read TGTGCCAGCAGCTTCGCGGGAGGTTACGAGCAGTACTTC. Translated: CASSFAGGYEQYF. The whole variable domain, remainder taken from reference TRBV7-9 and TRBJ2-7, is DTGVSQNPRHKITKRGQNVTFRCDPISEHNRLYWYRQTLGQGPEFLTYFQNEAQLEKSRLLSDRFSAERPKGSFSTLEIQRTEQGDSAMYLCASSFAGGYEQYFGPGTRLTVT.